This T cell receptor (beta chain) was identified during a study of T cells after yellow fever vaccination. Generation of TCR cDNA used 5'RACE template switching (which added a universal primer site and UMIs). TCRdb redid the calling of the 5' RACE reads with MiXCR, one entry per CDR3 protein. The repertoire holds fewer than 650,000 distinct CDR3 sequences, with 20% to 25% as singletons. Whole-study findings and limits: Repertoires obtained by FACS sorting could include abundant clonotypes that entered as contaminants from the bulk population. Post-booster reappearance was seen for most primary-vaccination clones (roughly 97% CD4, roughly 86% CD8).

A word on this clonotype: Its antigen remains unidentified.

Germline loops: CDR1 LGHNA, CDR2 YSLEER. This CDR3 comprises 13 residues. V lost 0 bases, J lost 8 bases, and 10 bases lay in between. This TCR was recovered from a man younger than 35 who received the YFV17D yellow fever vaccine. This specimen was PBMCs, taken approximately 20 days after the first yellow fever vaccination. The chain uses TRBV4-3 and TRBJ1-2; D unresolved. As DNA, the CDR3 is TGCGCCAGCAGCCAAGACTTGCAGAGGGGCTACACCTTC. Its protein product is CASSQDLQRGYTF.